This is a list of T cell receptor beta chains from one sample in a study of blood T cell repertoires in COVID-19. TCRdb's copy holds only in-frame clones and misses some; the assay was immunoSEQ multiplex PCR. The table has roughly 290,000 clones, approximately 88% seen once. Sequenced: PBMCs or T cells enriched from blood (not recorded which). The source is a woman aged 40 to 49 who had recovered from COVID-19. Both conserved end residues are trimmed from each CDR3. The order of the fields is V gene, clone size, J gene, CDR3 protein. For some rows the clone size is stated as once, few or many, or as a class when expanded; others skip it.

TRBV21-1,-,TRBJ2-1,ASSKVGGRGNESSYNEQF
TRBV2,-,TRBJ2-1,ASSDSRTGAGGRDNEQF
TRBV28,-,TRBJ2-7,ASSLGSGYEQY
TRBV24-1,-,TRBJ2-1,ATSDGTSGPSRNEQF
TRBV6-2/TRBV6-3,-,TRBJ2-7,ASSYSLGAGNEQY
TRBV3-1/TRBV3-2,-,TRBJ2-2,ASSQWMTLNTGELF
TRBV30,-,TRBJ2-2,ASPGQGNTGELF
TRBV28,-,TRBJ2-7,ASRLKRVGGRALEQY
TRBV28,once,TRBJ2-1,ASRPSGRENNEQF
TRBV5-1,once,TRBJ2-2,ASSLILAGDFGGELF
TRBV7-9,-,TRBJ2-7,ASSLGPPPLDEQY
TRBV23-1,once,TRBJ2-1,ASSQPHKQGHEQF
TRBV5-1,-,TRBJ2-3,ASSLIAGNTDTQY
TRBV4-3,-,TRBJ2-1,ASSQGLAGGGEQF
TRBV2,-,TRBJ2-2,ASSEDGLYTGELF
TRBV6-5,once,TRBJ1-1,ASSPRQGEAF
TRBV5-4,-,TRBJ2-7,ASSLAAGEQY
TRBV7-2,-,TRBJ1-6,ASSPRNRGENSPLH
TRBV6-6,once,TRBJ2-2,ASTKAGEKAGELF
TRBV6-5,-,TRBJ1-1,ASTESQTANTEAF
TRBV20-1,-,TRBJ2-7,SAIEIYEQY
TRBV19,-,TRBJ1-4,ASSSPGTGEEKLF
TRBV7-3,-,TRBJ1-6,ASSFDGVNSPLH
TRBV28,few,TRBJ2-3,ASSLQEDTQY
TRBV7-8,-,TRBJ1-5,ASSLRQGYQPQH
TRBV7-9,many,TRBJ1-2,ASSFTGSYGYT
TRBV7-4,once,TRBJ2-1,ASSPVAGGFPWDEQF
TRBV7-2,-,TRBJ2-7,ASSPGGGLSYEQY
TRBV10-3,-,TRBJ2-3,AISEGTGSTDTQY
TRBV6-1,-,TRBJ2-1,ASSEVGLAGGINEQF
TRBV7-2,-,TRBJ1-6,ASSAAARVNSPLH
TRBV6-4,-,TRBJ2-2,ASPGPSGPGELF
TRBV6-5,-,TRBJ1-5,ASSSKGYQPQH
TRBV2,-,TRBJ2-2,ASSGGGYRITDTGELF
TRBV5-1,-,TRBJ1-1,ASSPPSTGHEAF
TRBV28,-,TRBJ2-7,ASSFTHRGENYEQY
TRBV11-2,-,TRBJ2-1,ASSFTQRRQGEQF
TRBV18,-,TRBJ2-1,ASGRERASNEQF
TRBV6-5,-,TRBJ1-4,ASSRTGERGKLF
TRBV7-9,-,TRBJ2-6,ASSPQGSGANVLT
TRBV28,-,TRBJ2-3,ASSSPSGYTQY
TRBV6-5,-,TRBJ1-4,ASSMGASPNEKLF
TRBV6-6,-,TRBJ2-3,ASRPGGPYTQY
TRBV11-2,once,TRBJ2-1,ASSLAGGLYNEQF
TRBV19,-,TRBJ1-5,ASSIAGGRVHQPQH
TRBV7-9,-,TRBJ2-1,AGSFSGSYNEQF
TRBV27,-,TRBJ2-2,ASSAYRGQNTGELF
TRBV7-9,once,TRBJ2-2,ASSLGSGANTGELF
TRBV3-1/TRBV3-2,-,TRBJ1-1,ASSFRDTYTEAF
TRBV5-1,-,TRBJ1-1,ASSKVSGITEAF
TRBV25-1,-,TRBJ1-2,ASNRGGEGGDGYT
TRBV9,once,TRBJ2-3,ASSEEAGLAGTTDTQY
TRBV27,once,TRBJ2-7,ASSLSNLAGAGEQY
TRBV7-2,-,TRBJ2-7,ASSRKREITYEQY